This T cell receptor beta chain was sequenced during a study of tumor and adjacent non-tumor tissue in lung cancer. Study-wide results and caveats: In normal lung, the top 100 clones were significantly more dominant than in tumor. Tumor tissue had significantly higher TCR diversity than normal lung.

Three rounds of nested PCR, following a modified ARM-PCR protocol, produced the TCRbeta library. TCRdb fed the multiplex PCR reads into MiXCR, producing one record per CDR3 protein. The sample records about 70,000 distinct CDR3 sequences, more than 70% being singletons. RNA was extracted from bulk tissue without any cell sorting. Newly diagnosed lung cancer patients had thoracic surgery in China, August–November 2014, without prior chemotherapy. With respect to this clonotype: Its antigen remains unidentified. The junction shows a germline mismatch at one end, possibly a read error.

In germline, CDR1 is DFQATT, CDR2 SNEGSKA (reference sequence). The CDR3 is 17 amino acids. The specimen sequenced was lung tumor tissue. The TCR comes from a man in his 60s with non-small cell lung cancer. The V gene is TRBV20-1, the J gene TRBJ2-3, with TRBD2 matching 12 bases. CDR3 region: CGAIPEGTSGWTDTQYF. CDR3 DNA: TGCGGTGCTATCCCTGAGGGGACTAGCGGGTGGACAGACACGCAGTATTTT.